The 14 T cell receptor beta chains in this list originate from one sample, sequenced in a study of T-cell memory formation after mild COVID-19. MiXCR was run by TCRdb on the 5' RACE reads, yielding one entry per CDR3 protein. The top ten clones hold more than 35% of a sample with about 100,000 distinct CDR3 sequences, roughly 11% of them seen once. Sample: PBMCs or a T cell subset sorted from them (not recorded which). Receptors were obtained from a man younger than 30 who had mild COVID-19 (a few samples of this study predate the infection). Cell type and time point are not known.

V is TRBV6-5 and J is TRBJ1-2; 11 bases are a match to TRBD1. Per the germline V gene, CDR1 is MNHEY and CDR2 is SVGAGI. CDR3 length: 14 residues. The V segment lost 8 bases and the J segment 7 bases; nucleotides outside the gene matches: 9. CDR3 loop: CASLPGQGATGYTF. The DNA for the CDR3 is TGTGCCAGCCTTCCCGGACAGGGGGCTACTGGCTACACCTTC.

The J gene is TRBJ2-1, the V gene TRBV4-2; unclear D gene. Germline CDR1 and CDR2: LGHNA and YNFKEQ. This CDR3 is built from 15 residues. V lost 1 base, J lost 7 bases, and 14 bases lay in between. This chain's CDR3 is CASSQVVLTVNEQFF. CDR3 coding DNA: TGTGCCAGCAGCCAAGTGGTCCTCACCGTTAATGAGCAGTTCTTC.

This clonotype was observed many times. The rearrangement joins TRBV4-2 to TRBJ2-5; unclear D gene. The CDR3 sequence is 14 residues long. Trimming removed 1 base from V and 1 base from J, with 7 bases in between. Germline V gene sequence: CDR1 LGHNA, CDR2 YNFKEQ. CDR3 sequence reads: CASSQVASQETQYF. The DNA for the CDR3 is TGTGCCAGCAGCCAAGTTGCCAGCCAAGAGACCCAGTACTTC.

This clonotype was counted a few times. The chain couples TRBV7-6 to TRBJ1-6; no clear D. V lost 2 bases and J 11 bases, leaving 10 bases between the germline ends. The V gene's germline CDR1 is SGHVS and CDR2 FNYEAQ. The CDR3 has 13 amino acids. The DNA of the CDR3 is TGTGCCAGCAGCTTAAACGGAGCAGCACCCCTCCACTTT. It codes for CASSLNGAAPLHF. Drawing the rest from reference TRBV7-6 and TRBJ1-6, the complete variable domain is GAGVSQSPRYKVTKRGQDVALRCDPISGHVSLYWYRQALGQGPEFLTYFNYEAQQDKSGLPNDRFSAERPEGSISTLTIQRTEQRDSAMYRCASSLNGAAPLHFGNGTRLTVT.

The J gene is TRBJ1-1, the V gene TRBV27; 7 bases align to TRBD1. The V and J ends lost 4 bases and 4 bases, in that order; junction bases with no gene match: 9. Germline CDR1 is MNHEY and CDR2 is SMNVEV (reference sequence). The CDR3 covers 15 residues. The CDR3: CASSSLQGISTEAFF. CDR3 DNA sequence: TGTGCCAGCAGTTCATTACAGGGGATCAGCACTGAAGCTTTCTTT.

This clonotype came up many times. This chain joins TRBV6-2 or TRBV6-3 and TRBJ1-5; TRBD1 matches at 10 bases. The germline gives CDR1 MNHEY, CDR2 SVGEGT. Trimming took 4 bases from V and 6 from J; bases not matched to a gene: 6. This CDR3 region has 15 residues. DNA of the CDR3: TGTGCCAGCAGTTCAAGACAGGGGGCAAGTCAGCCCCAGCATTTT. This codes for CASSSRQGASQPQHF.

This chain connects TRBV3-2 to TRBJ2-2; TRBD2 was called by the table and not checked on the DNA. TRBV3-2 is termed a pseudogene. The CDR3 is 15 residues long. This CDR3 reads CASSQDARDSGELFF. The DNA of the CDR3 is TGTGCCAGCAGCCAAGATGCTCGGGATAGCGGGGAGCTGTTTTTT.

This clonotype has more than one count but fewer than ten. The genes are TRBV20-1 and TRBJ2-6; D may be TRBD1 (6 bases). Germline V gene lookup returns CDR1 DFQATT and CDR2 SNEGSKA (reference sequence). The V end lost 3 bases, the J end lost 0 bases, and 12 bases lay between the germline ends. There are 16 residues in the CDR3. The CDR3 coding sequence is TGCAGTGCTAGGGCCCGGACAGTCTCTGGGGCCAACGTCCTGACTTTC. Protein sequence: CSARARTVSGANVLTF.

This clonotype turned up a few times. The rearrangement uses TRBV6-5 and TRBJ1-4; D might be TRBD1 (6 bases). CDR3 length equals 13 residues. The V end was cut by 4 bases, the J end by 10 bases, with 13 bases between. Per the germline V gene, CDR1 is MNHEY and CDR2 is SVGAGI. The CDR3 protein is CASSSGTSAKLFF. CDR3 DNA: TGTGCCAGCAGTTCCGGGACATCAGCAAAACTGTTTTTT.

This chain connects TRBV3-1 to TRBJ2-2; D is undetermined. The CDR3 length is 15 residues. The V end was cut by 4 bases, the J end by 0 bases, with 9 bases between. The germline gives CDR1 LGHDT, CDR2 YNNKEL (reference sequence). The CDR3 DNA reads TGTGCCAGCAGCCCCCGCGAGGCGAACACCGGGGAGCTGTTTTTT. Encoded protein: CASSPREANTGELFF.

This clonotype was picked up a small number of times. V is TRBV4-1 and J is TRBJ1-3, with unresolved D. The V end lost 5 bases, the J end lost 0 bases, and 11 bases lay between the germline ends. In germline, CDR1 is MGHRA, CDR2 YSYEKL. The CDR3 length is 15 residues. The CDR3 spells CASSDPQDSGNTIYF. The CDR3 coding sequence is TGCGCCAGCAGCGACCCTCAGGACTCTGGAAACACCATATATTTT.

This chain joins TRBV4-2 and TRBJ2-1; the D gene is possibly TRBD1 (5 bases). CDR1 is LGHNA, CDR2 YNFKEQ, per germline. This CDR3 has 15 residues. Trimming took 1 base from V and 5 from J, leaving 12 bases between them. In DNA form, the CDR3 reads TGTGCCAGCAGCCAAGGGGGCCTCTTTAACAATGAGCAGTTCTTC. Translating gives CASSQGGLFNNEQFF.

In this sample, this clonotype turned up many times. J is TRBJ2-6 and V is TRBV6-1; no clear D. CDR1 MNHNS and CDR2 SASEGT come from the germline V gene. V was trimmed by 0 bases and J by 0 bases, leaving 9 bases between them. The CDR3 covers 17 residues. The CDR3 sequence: CASSEAGLGSGANVLTF. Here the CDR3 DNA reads TGTGCCAGCAGTGAAGCGGGGTTAGGCTCTGGGGCCAACGTCCTGACTTTC.

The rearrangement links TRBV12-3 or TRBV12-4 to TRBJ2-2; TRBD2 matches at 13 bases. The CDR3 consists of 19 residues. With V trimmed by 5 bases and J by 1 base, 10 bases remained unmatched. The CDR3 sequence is CASSGSGLAGRRNTGELFF. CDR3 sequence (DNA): TGTGCCAGCAGTGGGTCGGGACTAGCGGGGCGACGGAACACCGGGGAGCTGTTTTTT.